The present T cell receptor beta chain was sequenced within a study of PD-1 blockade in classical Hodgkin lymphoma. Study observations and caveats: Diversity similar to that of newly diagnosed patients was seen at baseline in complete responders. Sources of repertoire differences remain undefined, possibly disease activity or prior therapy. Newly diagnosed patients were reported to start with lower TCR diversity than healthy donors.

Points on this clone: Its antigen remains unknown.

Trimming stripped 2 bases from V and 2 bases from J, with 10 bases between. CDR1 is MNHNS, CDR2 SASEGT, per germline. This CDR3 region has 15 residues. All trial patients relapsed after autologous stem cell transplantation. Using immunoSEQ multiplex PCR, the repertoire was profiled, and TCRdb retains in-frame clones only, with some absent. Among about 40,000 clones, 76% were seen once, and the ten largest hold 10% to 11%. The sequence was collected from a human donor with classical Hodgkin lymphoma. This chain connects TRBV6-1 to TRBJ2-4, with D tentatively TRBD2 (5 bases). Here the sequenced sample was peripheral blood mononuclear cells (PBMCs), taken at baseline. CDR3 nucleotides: TGTGCCAGCAGTGAATTCGGGGAGACCAAAAACATTCAGTACTTC. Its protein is CASSEFGETKNIQYF.